This T cell receptor (beta chain) is drawn from a study of cytomegalovirus exposure and HLA in healthy donors. This clone was recorded a few times. The length of the CDR3 is 15 residues. Germline loops: CDR1 SGHRS, CDR2 YFSETQ. V was trimmed by 0 bases and J by 4 bases, leaving 13 bases between them. Amplification used 60 Vbeta primers and 13 Jbeta primers. Some clones are missing from TCRdb's copy, which holds only in-frame ones; the method was immunoSEQ multiplex PCR. This table holds 200,000 to 250,000 clones, approximately 79% found once. The TCR comes from a man between 50 and 59 years old in good health and CMV-seronegative. Material for sequencing was PBMCs. The genes are TRBV5-1 and TRBJ1-1; tentative D call: TRBD1 (5 bases). The CDR3 nucleotides are TGCGCCAGCAGCTTGGAGCAGGGTTGGGTCACTGAAGCTTTCTTT. Protein: CASSLEQGWVTEAFF.